Sequencing of this T cell receptor (beta chain) was carried out in a study of HIV-infected patients and healthy controls. Overall study findings and caveats: In healthy controls, MAIT alpha CDR3s were common; in HIV+ repertoires, severely depleted. Healthy controls shared more CDR3 sequences between individuals than HIV-infected patients did. Compared with controls, mean Gini indices were significantly raised in HIV-infected repertoires, possibly indicating oligoclonality.

This clonotype has a count of ten or more. Its antigen remains unknown. The CDR3 consists of 11 residues. The germline gives CDR1 KGHSH, CDR2 LQKENI. V was clipped by 3 bases and J by 8 bases, with 4 bases between them. The repertoire came from unfractionated whole blood and reflected all unsorted peripheral T cells. Reverse transcription used approximately 500 ng RNA and constant-region primers for alpha and beta. Alpha and beta chain libraries were made separately by chain-specific third strand synthesis with multiplexing indices. Each cDNA molecule was barcoded, and a single primer pair amplified each chain. TCRdb recomputed calls from the 5' RACE reads with MiXCR, one row per CDR3 protein. The sample includes 13,000 or so distinct CDR3 sequences, 9.9% of them seen just once.

The sequence came from an adult in good health. This sequence joins TRBV18 and TRBJ1-4; D gene ambiguous. What was sequenced was blood. The CDR3 region is CASSPGEKLFF. CDR3 coding DNA: TGTGCCAGCTCACCGGGGGAAAAACTGTTTTTT.